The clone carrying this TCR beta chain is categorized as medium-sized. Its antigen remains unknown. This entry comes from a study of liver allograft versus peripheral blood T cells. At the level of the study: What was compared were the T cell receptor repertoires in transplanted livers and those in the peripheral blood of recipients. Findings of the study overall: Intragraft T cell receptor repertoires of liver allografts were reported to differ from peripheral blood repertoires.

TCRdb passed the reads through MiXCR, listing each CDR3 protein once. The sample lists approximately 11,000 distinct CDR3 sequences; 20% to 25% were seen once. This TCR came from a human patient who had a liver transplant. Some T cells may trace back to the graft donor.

CDR3 loop: CASSIQGAREKLFF. The CDR3 bases are TGTGCCAGCAGCATACAGGGGGCGCGTGAAAAACTGTTTTTT. The V call is TRBV7-9, the J call TRBJ1-4; 9 nucleotides line up with TRBD1. CDR3 length equals 14 residues. CDR1 is SEHNR, CDR2 FQNEAQ, per germline (reference sequence). Trimming cost V 5 bases and J 7 bases; bases outside gene matches: 5.